This T cell receptor beta chain was retrieved from a study of T-cell memory formation after mild COVID-19. Study at large: Clusters were largely donor specific.

Whole-study results and caveats: The CD4+ clones that contracted clustered mainly within CM and EM, and the CD8+ clones concentrated in EMRA.

TCRdb reanalysed the 5' RACE reads using MiXCR and keeps one entry per CDR3 protein. The table lists about 140,000 distinct CDR3 sequences, 19% of them singletons, with over 2% in the top ten. This clonotype was detected only a few times. Its antigen remains unknown. Sequencing input: PBMCs or a T cell subset sorted from them (not recorded which). This TCR derives from an adult woman who had mild COVID-19 (a few samples of this study predate the infection). Cell type and time point are not known.

The CDR3 region is CASSHRDSRYNEQFF. CDR3 DNA: TGTGCCAGCAGCCACCGGGACAGTCGATACAATGAGCAGTTCTTC. The chain employs TRBV7-9 and TRBJ2-1, with 7 positions matching TRBD1. There are 15 residues in the CDR3. CDR1 SEHNR and CDR2 FQNEAQ come from the germline V gene (reference sequence). V was pared by 5 bases and J by 4 bases, with 8 bases of the junction left unmatched.